Each of the 26 T cell receptor beta chains below was sequenced from the same sample in a study of technical replicates of blood from a few donors. Repertoires were generated with immunoSEQ multiplex PCR, while TCRdb's copy carries only in-frame clones and drops some. The sample shows over 70,000 clones, about 95% of them seen only once. The source material was T cells isolated from PBMCs. These receptors came from a human donor in good health.

This clone was detected once. The rearrangement uses TRBV6-5 and TRBJ2-7; 9 nucleotides line up with TRBD1. The length of the CDR3 is 12 residues. The trim removed 5 bases at V and 7 bases at J, leaving 3 bases unmatched. The germline gives CDR1 MNHEY, CDR2 SVGAGI. CDR3 coding DNA: TGTGCCAGCAGTACAGGGGGCTGGGAGCAGTACTTC. It specifies CASSTGGWEQYF.

J is TRBJ2-3 and V is TRBV9, with TRBD1 identical over 9 bases. The V segment lost 4 bases and the J segment 3 bases; nucleotides outside the gene matches: 6. The germline V gene has CDR1 SGDLS and CDR2 YYNGEE. The CDR3 consists of 15 residues. As DNA, the CDR3 is TGTGCCAGCAGCCACACAGGGGGCGCAACAGATACGCAGTATTTT. It is translated as CASSHTGGATDTQYF.

The chain uses TRBV20-1 and TRBJ2-7; D uncertain. CDR3 size: 10 residues. V dropped 3 bases and J dropped 3 bases, with 3 bases sitting between them. CDR1 is DFQATT, CDR2 SNEGSKA, per germline (reference sequence). Here the CDR3 reads CSASHYEQYF. The DNA of the CDR3 is TGCAGTGCTAGTCACTACGAGCAGTACTTC.

This rearrangement joins TRBV11-2 to TRBJ2-7, with 10 bases aligning to TRBD1. With 5 bases clipped from V and 4 bases from J, the junction kept 8 bases outside the gene matches. CDR3 length equals 15 residues. Germline CDR1 is SGHAT and CDR2 is FQNNGV. CDR3 residues: CASSPPTGGYYEQYF. The CDR3 DNA sequence: TGTGCCAGCAGCCCCCCGACAGGGGGCTATTACGAGCAGTACTTC. The full variable domain, with the rest looked up from reference TRBV11-2 and TRBJ2-7, is EAGVAQSPRYKIIEKRQSVAFWCNPISGHATLYWYQQILGQGPKLLIQFQNNGVVDDSQLPKDRFSAERLKGVDSTLKIQPAKLEDSAVYLCASSPPTGGYYEQYFGPGTRLTVT.

This clone was seen only once. V gene TRBV5-6 combines with J gene TRBJ1-2; D unclear. The CDR3 is 14 amino acids. V was clipped by 2 bases and J by 4 bases, with 12 bases between them. The germline gives CDR1 SGHDT, CDR2 YYEEEE. This chain's CDR3 is CASSLQWKLYGYTF. The DNA for the CDR3 is TGTGCCAGCAGCTTACAGTGGAAGCTCTATGGCTACACCTTC.

CDR3 in DNA: TGTGCCAGCAGTGAATTGAGGGAGCTCTACAATGAGCAGTTCTTC. Protein: CASSELRELYNEQFF. This chain connects TRBV6-1 to TRBJ2-1; TRBD2 is a possible D gene (5 bases). The CDR3 spans 15 residues. Trimming took 2 bases from V and 3 from J, leaving 11 bases between them. The germline V gene encodes CDR1 MNHNS and CDR2 SASEGT.

This chain links TRBV2 with TRBJ1-1; D is possibly TRBD1 (5 bases). The length of the CDR3 is 15 residues. CDR1 and CDR2 from the germline V gene are SNHLY and FYNNEI. V shed 4 bases and J shed 1 base, with 13 bases lying between them. CDR3 in DNA: TGTGCCAGCAGTGCGGAAAGGGGCTCGAACACTGAAGCTTTCTTT. Protein product: CASSAERGSNTEAFF.

This chain links TRBV28 with TRBJ2-7, with TRBD1 matching over 7 bases. Unmatched junction bases numbered 3, after V lost 4 bases and J lost 0 bases. Germline V gene lookup returns CDR1 MDHEN and CDR2 SYDVKM. The length of the CDR3 is 14 residues. As DNA, the CDR3 is TGTGCCAGCAGTTCACAGGGGCCCTCCTACGAGCAGTACTTC. Protein sequence: CASSSQGPSYEQYF.

V is TRBV6-4 and J is TRBJ2-1; 10 bases align to TRBD2. The junction had 9 bases not matched to a gene; V was cut back by 6 bases and J by 1 base. The CDR3 totals 17 residues. Germline CDR1 is MRHNA and CDR2 is SNTAGT. CDR3 amino acids: CASSPTGLADSYNEQFF. The CDR3 bases are TGTGCCAGCAGCCCCACCGGACTAGCGGATTCCTACAATGAGCAGTTCTTC.

This chain joins TRBV5-1 and TRBJ2-1; a weak D match, TRBD1 (5 bases). Germline-derived CDR1 and CDR2 are SGHRS and YFSETQ. V was clipped by 4 bases and J by 0 bases, with 11 bases between them. There are 15 residues in the CDR3. The CDR3 nucleotides read TGCGCCAGCAGCGACAGCCTCATCTCCTACAATGAGCAGTTCTTC. Amino acids: CASSDSLISYNEQFF.

The chain carries TRBV19 and TRBJ1-2; a weak D match, TRBD1 (5 bases). Trimming took off 5 bases at V and 6 bases at J, with 10 bases between the two ends. The CDR3 extends over 12 amino acids. The germline CDR1 and CDR2 sequences are LNHDA and SQIVND (reference sequence). The DNA of the CDR3 is TGTGCCAGTAGTCCCCGGGGGGATGGCTACACCTTC. Protein: CASSPRGDGYTF.

The chain has TRBV27 and TRBJ2-1, with D maybe TRBD2 (5 bases). The V gene lost 2 bases and the J gene lost 3 bases, with 5 bases spanning the gap. The germline V gene encodes CDR1 MNHEY and CDR2 SMNVEV (reference sequence). The CDR3 extends over 13 amino acids. The CDR3 DNA follows: TGTGCCAGCAGTTTAGACTACTACAATGAGCAGTTCTTC. As protein: CASSLDYYNEQFF.

The chain joins TRBV5-6 to TRBJ1-5, with a weak D call TRBD1 (6 bases). This CDR3 has 16 amino acids. The germline CDR1 and CDR2 sequences are SGHDT and YYEEEE. The V gene lost 1 base and the J gene lost 5 bases, with 16 bases spanning the gap. The DNA for the CDR3 is TGTGCCAGCAGCTTGTGGCTAGGGGGATTCTATCAGCCCCAGCATTTT. Translated: CASSLWLGGFYQPQHF.

The V and J genes are TRBV4-3 and TRBJ2-3, with 8 positions matching TRBD1. Trimming at V came to 4 bases and at J to 6 bases, leaving 6 bases not matched to a gene. Per the germline V gene, CDR1 is LGHNA and CDR2 is YSLEER. This CDR3 has 14 amino acids. The CDR3 reads CASSPGQGADTQYF. CDR3 DNA sequence: TGCGCCAGCAGCCCCGGACAGGGAGCGGATACGCAGTATTTT.

CDR3 sequence: CASSGSLYQPQHF. In DNA, the CDR3 is TGTGCCAGCAGTGGGAGTCTTTATCAGCCCCAGCATTTT. The chain couples TRBV2 to TRBJ1-5, with D hard to call. V shed 4 bases and J shed 5 bases, with 9 bases lying between them. CDR3 size: 13 residues. CDR1 is SNHLY and CDR2 is FYNNEI in the germline V gene.

The rearrangement links TRBV11-2 to TRBJ2-5, with 10 bases fitting TRBD1. The CDR3 runs 15 residues. CDR1 is SGHAT and CDR2 is FQNNGV in the germline V gene. V shed 1 base and J 5 bases; nucleotides not matched to a gene: 4. CDR3: CASSLGGGQGETQYF. In nucleotides, the CDR3 is TGTGCCAGCAGCTTAGGGGGGGGACAGGGGGAGACCCAGTACTTC.

The DNA for the CDR3 is TGTGCCAGCAGCCAAGGATCTGGGCGCGGGACCACAGATACGCAGTATTTT. It yields the protein CASSQGSGRGTTDTQYF. This chain joins TRBV4-2 and TRBJ2-3; D possibly corresponds to TRBD2 (6 bases). The CDR3 loop spans 17 amino acids. CDR1 is LGHNA and CDR2 is YNFKEQ in the germline V gene. The V and J ends lost 1 base and 2 bases respectively, with 16 bases between them.

This chain connects TRBV15 to TRBJ2-7; 7 positions agree with TRBD2. Germline CDR1 reads LNHNV; CDR2 reads YYDKDF (reference sequence). The CDR3 runs 14 residues. The J segment lost 5 bases and the V segment lost 1 base, leaving 5 bases of the junction unmatched. The CDR3 here is CATSRGTSNNEQYF. CDR3 in DNA: TGTGCCACCAGCAGAGGGACTAGTAACAACGAGCAGTACTTC.

The chain joins TRBV7-3 to TRBJ2-3, with 8 positions matching TRBD1. CDR3 length: 15 amino acids. V was clipped by 3 bases and J by 3 bases; unmatched bases: 5. Germline V CDR1 and CDR2: SGHTA, FQGTGA. CDR3 region: CASSLGQEATDTQYF. CDR3 DNA: TGTGCCAGCAGCTTGGGACAGGAAGCTACAGATACGCAGTATTTT. The full variable domain, in which reference TRBV7-3 and TRBJ2-3 provide the parts outside the CDR3, is GAGVSQTPSNKVTEKGKYVELRCDPISGHTALYWYRQSLGQGPEFLIYFQGTGAADDSGLPNDRFFAVRPEGSVSTLKIQRTERGDSAVYLCASSLGQEATDTQYFGPGTRLTVL.

The chain couples TRBV11-2 to TRBJ2-7; 7 nucleotides agree with TRBD1. Trimming removed 6 bases from V and 12 bases from J; junction bases left unmatched: 11. CDR1 SGHAT and CDR2 FQNNGV come from the germline V gene. The CDR3 is 12 amino acids. For the CDR3, the DNA is TGTGCCAGCAGACAAGACAGGGTCAATGGGTACTTC. Its translation: CASRQDRVNGYF.

This chain connects TRBV6-1 to TRBJ2-1; 8 bases are shared with TRBD1. This CDR3 spans 14 amino acids. Per the germline V gene, CDR1 is MNHNS and CDR2 is SASEGT. Unmatched junction bases numbered 9, after V lost 2 bases and J lost 12 bases. The CDR3 spells CASSETRQGSVQFF. DNA for the CDR3: TGTGCCAGCAGTGAAACCCGACAGGGGTCGGTGCAGTTCTTC.

This chain connects TRBV2 to TRBJ2-1; possible D gene TRBD1, 6 bases. The germline CDR1 and CDR2 sequences are SNHLY and FYNNEI. This CDR3 has 12 amino acids. V was pared by 7 bases and J by 8 bases, with 12 bases between. CDR3 region: CASKVRGYEQFF. The CDR3 nucleotides read TGTGCCAGCAAGGTCAGGGGTTATGAGCAGTTCTTC. The whole variable domain, remainder taken from reference TRBV2 and TRBJ2-1, is EPEVTQTPSHQVTQMGQEVILRCVPISNHLYFYWYRQILGQKVEFLVSFYNNEISEKSEIFDDQFSVERPDGSNFTLKIRSTKLEDSAMYFCASKVRGYEQFFGPGTRLTVL.

This chain joins TRBV27 and TRBJ1-4, with TRBD1 matching 8 bases. Germline V gene lookup returns CDR1 MNHEY and CDR2 SMNVEV (reference sequence). CDR3 length: 14 residues. The junction had 8 bases not matched to a gene; V was cut back by 6 bases and J by 8 bases. CDR3 sequence (DNA): TGTGCCAGCAGCTACGGGACAGGAGGCGAAAAACTGTTTTTT. Encoded protein: CASSYGTGGEKLFF. Full variable domain (remainder filled in from reference TRBV27 and TRBJ1-4): EAQVTQNPRYLITVTGKKLTVTCSQNMNHEYMSWYRQDPGLGLRQIYYSMNVEVTDKGDVPEGYKVSRKEKRNFPLILESPSPNQTSLYFCASSYGTGGEKLFFGSGTQLSVL.

The chain couples TRBV7-2 to TRBJ2-1; 12 positions agree with TRBD2. Germline CDR1 and CDR2: SGHTA and FQGNSA. After removal of 0 bases from V and 3 bases from J, the junction contained 3 bases not matched to a gene. The CDR3 has 17 amino acids. As DNA, the CDR3 is TGTGCCAGCAGCTTAGCAGGGACTAGCGGGCTCTACAATGAGCAGTTCTTC. As protein: CASSLAGTSGLYNEQFF. The full variable domain, with the rest looked up from reference TRBV7-2 and TRBJ2-1, is GAGVSQSPSNKVTEKGKDVELRCDPISGHTALYWYRQSLGQGLEFLIYFQGNSAPDKSGLPSDRFSAERTGGSVSTLTIQRTQQEDSAVYLCASSLAGTSGLYNEQFFGPGTRLTVL.

The rearrangement uses TRBV9 and TRBJ1-2, with 8 bases fitting TRBD1. Germline V gives CDR1 SGDLS, CDR2 YYNGEE. The V gene end was trimmed by 0 bases and the J gene end by 7 bases; junction bases not matched to a gene: 8. The CDR3 runs to 15 residues. CDR3 amino acids: CASSVGDRPVFGYTF. The CDR3 coding sequence is TGTGCCAGCAGCGTAGGGGACAGGCCGGTTTTTGGCTACACCTTC.

The chain has TRBV13 and TRBJ1-1; unclear D gene. Germline CDR1 PRHDT, CDR2 FYEKMQ (reference sequence). V was trimmed by 1 base and J by 4 bases, leaving 4 bases between them. CDR3 length: 12 amino acids. CDR3 bases: TGTGCCAGCAGCTTAGAACTCACTGAAGCTTTCTTT. This encodes CASSLELTEAFF.